One and the same sample provided the 7 T cell receptor beta chains below, sequenced in a study of T cells in Graves' hyperthyroidism and ophthalmopathy. What was amplified from RNA transcripts were TCR beta CDR3 regions. The HTBI primer set was used in a first-round RT-PCR of the TCR CDR3. TCRdb re-called the multiplex PCR reads with MiXCR, one entry per CDR3 protein. The sample lists some 700,000 distinct CDR3 sequences; 17% were seen once. The sequencing input was blood. Receptor source: a man aged 45-60 years with Graves' hyperthyroidism.

Ten or more counts support this clonotype. V usage is TRBV2 and J usage is TRBJ2-1, with 8 bases matching TRBD2. The germline CDR1 and CDR2 sequences are SNHLY and FYNNEI. J gave up 5 bases and V 7 bases, and 10 bases lay outside the gene matches. CDR3 length equals 15 residues. The CDR3 region has the DNA TGTGCCAGCACTAAAAATGGACTAGCTAACAATGAGCAGTTCTTC. Protein: CASTKNGLANNEQFF.

This clonotype was seen a few times. V gene TRBV6-1 combines with J gene TRBJ1-1; TRBD1 agrees at 9 bases. The CDR3 runs to 15 residues. The V gene end was trimmed by 8 bases and the J gene end by 3 bases; junction bases not matched to a gene: 10. Germline CDR1 is MNHNS and CDR2 is SASEGT. CDR3 amino acids: CASLTIQGADTEAFF. The CDR3 bases are TGTGCCAGCTTAACCATACAGGGGGCCGACACTGAAGCTTTCTTT.

V gene TRBV15 combines with J gene TRBJ2-1; TRBD2 matches 10 bases. The V and J ends lost 5 bases and 4 bases, in that order; junction bases with no gene match: 5. CDR3 size: 15 residues. Germline values: CDR1 LNHNV, CDR2 YYDKDF (reference sequence). The CDR3 loop is CATSVLAGSYNEQFF. In nucleotides, the CDR3 is TGTGCCACCAGCGTACTAGCGGGAAGTTACAATGAGCAGTTCTTC.

This clonotype came up many times. A read error may produce the germline difference seen at one junction end. The chain employs TRBV6-1 and TRBJ2-7; 8 nucleotides align to TRBD1. Germline V gene lookup returns CDR1 MNHNS and CDR2 SASEGT. CDR3 size: 15 residues. The CDR3: CASSEGTGISYEQYF. DNA for the CDR3: TGTGCCAGCAGCGAAGGGACAGGAATCTCCTACGAGCAGTACTTC.

The gene calls are TRBV30 and TRBJ2-5; possibly TRBD1 for D (5 bases). This CDR3 has 14 residues. From germline, CDR1 is GTSNPN and CDR2 SVGIG (reference sequence). V dropped 3 bases and J dropped 4 bases, with 15 bases sitting between them. CDR3: CAWRGQYGRETQYF. CDR3 coding DNA: TGTGCCTGGAGAGGACAATATGGCCGAGAGACCCAGTACTTC.

At least ten counts were recorded for this clonotype. V is TRBV11-2 and J is TRBJ1-2; D not certain. CDR1 is SGHAT, CDR2 FQNNGV, per germline. The V gene lost 0 bases and the J gene lost 7 bases, with 6 bases spanning the gap. This CDR3 spans 12 amino acids. CDR3 loop: CASSLETGGYTF. The CDR3 DNA reads as TGTGCCAGCAGCTTAGAAACGGGTGGCTACACCTTC.

The rearrangement links TRBV7-9 to TRBJ2-1, with D perhaps matching TRBD2 (7 bases). CDR3 length equals 18 residues. V was trimmed by 3 bases and J by 5 bases, leaving 23 bases between them. CDR1 SEHNR and CDR2 FQNEAQ come from the germline V gene (reference sequence). The CDR3: CASSFRRFGGPRDNEQFF. CDR3 sequence (DNA): TGTGCCAGCAGCTTCCGAAGATTCGGGGGGCCGAGGGACAATGAGCAGTTCTTC.